Listed below are T cell receptor beta chains from one sample, sequenced in a study of tumor-infiltrating lymphocytes in primary liver carcinoma. TCRdb used MiXCR to reprocess the multiplex PCR reads, holding one entry per CDR3 protein. The sample contains around 56,000 distinct CDR3 sequences, about two thirds of which appear only once. Input material: liver tumor tissue from sampling region 2. All receptors derive from a middle-aged man with primary liver carcinoma and hepatitis B virus infection. Both conserved end residues are part of each CDR3. The D gene is left open where the match is weak. The size field is filled for only some rows; it gives once, few, many or a size class.

17,-,TRBV6-6,TRBD2,TRBJ2-1,CASRALAGASSYNEQFF,TGTGCCAGCAGGGCATTAGCGGGAGCGAGCTCCTACAATGAGCAGTTCTTC
14,-,TRBV10-2,TRBD2,TRBJ2-7,CASSESGLGYEQYF,TGCGCCAGCAGTGAGTCGGGACTAGGGTACGAGCAGTACTTC
14,-,TRBV10-3,-,TRBJ1-5,CPISEYEGDRPQHF,TGCCCCATCAGTGAGTATGAGGGCGATCGGCCCCAGCATTTT
15,once,TRBV29-1,-,TRBJ2-3,CSVEDRTACTDTQYF,TGCAGCGTTGAAGACCGGACAGCCTGCACAGATACGCAGTATTTT
14,many,TRBV29-1,-,TRBJ1-1,CSVELGLMNTEAFF,TGCAGCGTTGAACTTGGCCTCATGAACACTGAAGCTTTCTTT
13,-,TRBV29-1,-,TRBJ2-5,CSVTGPRSETQYF,TGCAGCGTGACCGGCCCCAGGTCCGAGACCCAGTACTTC
14,-,TRBV10-3,TRBD2,TRBJ2-2,CVIRERDDTGELSF,TGTGTCATCAGGGAGCGGGACGACACCGGGGAACTGTCTTTT
12,few,TRBV11-2,-,TRBJ2-3,CASAWSTDTQYF,TGTGCCAGTGCATGGAGCACAGATACGCAGTATTTT
14,few,TRBV5-1,-,TRBJ2-2,CASKRGENTGELLF,TGCGCCAGTAAAAGGGGGGAGAACACCGGGGAGCTGCTTTTC
15,-,TRBV5-1,TRBD1,TRBJ2-7,CASSGDRGFAYEQYF,TGCGCCAGCAGCGGTGACAGGGGGTTTGCCTACGAGCAGTACTTC
15,-,TRBV6-1,TRBD2,TRBJ2-2,CANRDGLARTGELFF,TGTGCCAACAGAGACGGACTAGCTAGAACGGGGGAGCTGTTTTTT
17,many,TRBV28,-,TRBJ2-3,CASSPAGQGSSTDTQYF,TGTGCCAGCAGTCCAGCCGGCCAGGGGAGCAGCACAGATACGCAGTATTTT
12,many,TRBV5-1,-,TRBJ2-7,CASSWDGYEQYF,TGCGCCAGCAGCTGGGATGGGTACGAGCAGTACTTC
13,-,TRBV12-5,-,TRBJ2-7,CTSQGTGSYEQYF,TGTACCAGTCAGGGGACCGGTTCCTACGAGCAGTACTTC
16,-,TRBV11-2,TRBD2,TRBJ2-5,CASSQIPCGGEGTQYF,TGTGCCAGCAGCCAAATTCCTTGCGGGGGGGAAGGGACCCAGTACTTC
16,-,TRBV11-2,TRBD2,TRBJ2-5,CTSSQTPGGGKEARYF,TGTACCAGCAGTCAAACTCCTGGCGGGGGGAAGGAGGCCCGGTACTTC